A selection of T cell receptor beta chains follows, all from one sample in a study of blood T cell repertoires in COVID-19. The table came from immunoSEQ multiplex PCR; TCRdb's copy has only in-frame clones and leaves some out. The sample holds roughly 390,000 clones, 85% seen once. The sample consisted of peripheral blood. The source is a woman between 18 and 30 years old with acute or convalescent COVID-19. Both conserved end residues are part of each CDR3. D genes are given only for firm matches. Size values are once, few and many counts, or a class for expanded clones, and some rows have none.

v_gene	abundance	j_gene	d_gene	CDR3nt	CDR3aa
TRBV7-3	NA	TRBJ1-1	TRBD1	TGTGCCAGCAGCCCCACAGGGGGAGTGAACACTGAAGCTTTCTTT	CASSPTGGVNTEAFF
TRBV6-5	NA	TRBJ1-3	NA	TGTGCCATCACAGGGTTAAGCTCTGGAAACACCATATATTTT	CAITGLSSGNTIYF
TRBV6-5	NA	TRBJ2-2	TRBD2	TGTGCCAGCAGTTACCGGGGGGAGTACACCGGGGAGCTGTTTTTT	CASSYRGEYTGELFF
TRBV24-1	NA	TRBJ2-1	NA	TGTGCCACCTCTAGCCTAGACTACAATGAGCAGTTCTTC	CATSSLDYNEQFF
TRBV30	once	TRBJ1-6	NA	TGTGCCTGGTGGGGAGGGGCCGATTCACCCCTCCACTTT	CAWWGGADSPLHF
TRBV7-8	NA	TRBJ1-1	NA	TGTGCCAGCAGCTCCCTTAGGGGTGAAGCTTTCTTT	CASSSLRGEAFF
TRBV24-1	NA	TRBJ2-3	NA	TGTGCCACCAGTGATTTGGGATTCGGGGATACGCAGTATTTT	CATSDLGFGDTQYF
TRBV19	NA	TRBJ2-1	NA	TGTGCCAGTAGCACAGGAAGAGGCTTCAATGAGCAGTTCTTC	CASSTGRGFNEQFF
TRBV12-5	NA	TRBJ2-7	TRBD2	TGTGCTAGTGGCCGCCGGGAGGGCCCCTACGAGCAGTACTTC	CASGRREGPYEQYF
TRBV12-2	few	TRBJ2-7	NA	TGTGCAAGTCGCTTAGTTCGGGGTACCCACGAGCAGTACTTC	CASRLVRGTHEQYF
TRBV5-1	NA	TRBJ1-1	NA	TGCGCCAGCAGCCCAGACCCGGGGACTGAAGCTTTCTTT	CASSPDPGTEAFF
TRBV19	NA	TRBJ1-2	NA	TGTGCCGTAAGGGGTGCGGGGGGTTATGGCTACACCTTC	CAVRGAGGYGYTF
TRBV11-2	many	TRBJ2-1	NA	TGTGCCAGCAGCTTATCGACGGGGATCTACAATGAGCAGTTCTTC	CASSLSTGIYNEQFF
TRBV15	NA	TRBJ1-1	TRBD1	TGTGCCACCAGCAGTTTGGACAGGCCGTTTATGAACACTGAAGCTTTCTTT	CATSSLDRPFMNTEAFF
TRBV21-1	NA	TRBJ2-7	NA	TGTGCCAGCATGAGTAGCGGGAGCCCCCTGTCCTACGAGCAGTACTTC	CASMSSGSPLSYEQYF
TRBV15	NA	TRBJ1-2	NA	TGTGCCACCAGCAGAGATGCGCAGGCAGGGGCTAACTATGGCTACACCTTC	CATSRDAQAGANYGYTF
TRBV2	NA	TRBJ2-7	TRBD2	TGTGCCAGCAGATATCTAGCGGGAGGGCCAAACGAGCAGTACTTC	CASRYLAGGPNEQYF
TRBV2	few	TRBJ1-1	TRBD1	TGTGCCAGCAGATACAGGGGTCGGGGCACTGAAGCTTTCTTT	CASRYRGRGTEAFF
TRBV27	NA	TRBJ1-1	NA	TGTGCCAGCAGTTTACTAAAAATAAGAGGGGGGAACACTGAAGCTTTCTTT	CASSLLKIRGGNTEAFF
TRBV5-1	few	TRBJ2-7	TRBD2	TGCGCCAGCAGCAATGGACTCGGGGGGGAGCAGTACTTC	CASSNGLGGEQYF
TRBV6-4	few	TRBJ1-1	NA	TGTGCCAGCAGTTCTCAGGTCGGCACTGAAGCTTTCTTT	CASSSQVGTEAFF
TRBV12-5	NA	TRBJ2-5	TRBD1	TGTGCTAGTGGTTTGGCACAGGGGTGGCAAGAGACCCAGTACTTC	CASGLAQGWQETQYF
TRBV4-2	once	TRBJ2-1	TRBD1	TGTGCCAGCAGCCTAACAACTTCGGGACAGGGATACAATGAGCAGTTCTTC	CASSLTTSGQGYNEQFF
TRBV30	NA	TRBJ1-2	NA	TGTGCCTGGAATGAGGGTCCCGTAGAATATGGCTACACCTTC	CAWNEGPVEYGYTF
TRBV7-9	NA	TRBJ1-5	NA	TGTGCCAGCAGCCACGGGGGGGGCGCGGTCCAGCCCCAGCATTTT	CASSHGGGAVQPQHF
TRBV19	NA	TRBJ1-1	TRBD1	TGTGCCAGTAGTACCGACAGGGTTCGGATCGCCCGCGCTGAAGCTTTCTTT	CASSTDRVRIARAEAFF
TRBV30	NA	TRBJ1-3	TRBD1	TGTGCCTGGAGTGCCGACGGGACAGCTGGAAACACCATATATTTT	CAWSADGTAGNTIYF
TRBV28	NA	TRBJ1-3	TRBD1	TGTGCCAGCAGTTTAACGGGACAGCAGTACTCTGGAAACACCATATATTTT	CASSLTGQQYSGNTIYF
TRBV5-4	few	TRBJ2-2	NA	TGTGCCAGCAGCTTGGAGACAGGATCGAACACCGGGGAGCTGTTTTTT	CASSLETGSNTGELFF
TRBV5-1	once	TRBJ2-5	NA	TGCGCCAGCAGCTCGGGATCCCAAGAGACCCAGTACTTC	CASSSGSQETQYF
TRBV9	NA	TRBJ1-2	TRBD1	TGTGCCAGCAGCGCGCCGGGACAGGGGATAACGAGCTACACCTTC	CASSAPGQGITSYTF
TRBV5-1	NA	TRBJ1-1	NA	TGCGCCAGCAGCTTGGTAGCCGCGAACACTGAAGCTTTCTTT	CASSLVAANTEAFF
TRBV12-5	NA	TRBJ2-1	NA	TGTGCTAGTGGTTTGGGATGGACTGGGACCTACAATGAGCAGTTCTTC	CASGLGWTGTYNEQFF
TRBV27	NA	TRBJ1-5	TRBD1	TGTGCCAGCAGGGGACAGGGGCTCTATAGCAATCAGCCCCAGCATTTT	CASRGQGLYSNQPQHF
TRBV12-3/TRBV12-4	NA	TRBJ2-2	NA	TGTGCCAGCAGTTTCGAGGACACCGGGGAGCTGTTTTTT	CASSFEDTGELFF
TRBV5-1	once	TRBJ2-1	NA	TGCGCCAGCAGCCGCGGGGCCCTGCTCCTCTCCTACAATGAGCAGTTCTTC	CASSRGALLLSYNEQFF
TRBV9	NA	TRBJ1-5	NA	TGTGCCAGCAGCGCCGGAACCCAGGGTAGCAATCAGCCCCAGCATTTT	CASSAGTQGSNQPQHF
TRBV12-1	NA	TRBJ2-1	NA	TGTGCCAGCAGCTTTGTGGGCCATGAGCAGTTCTTC	CASSFVGHEQFF
TRBV24-1	NA	TRBJ1-2	NA	TGTGCCACCGGTCGGGGGGATGGCTACACCTTC	CATGRGDGYTF
TRBV9	NA	TRBJ2-3	TRBD2	TGTGCCAGTACCGGGACTAGCGATACAGATACGCAGTATTTT	CASTGTSDTDTQYF
TRBV7-9	once	TRBJ2-1	NA	TGTGCCAGCAGTACTAGAAACAATGAGCAGTTCTTC	CASSTRNNEQFF
TRBV2	once	TRBJ1-4	TRBD1	TGTGCCAGCAAAGGACAGGGGAAAGAAAAACTGTTTTTT	CASKGQGKEKLFF
TRBV4-2	NA	TRBJ1-1	NA	TGTGCCAGCGGAGGAGGGCCCGGTGTAGAAGCTTTCTTT	CASGGGPGVEAFF
TRBV7-8	NA	TRBJ2-5	NA	TGTGCCAGCAGCTTAGGTCCGCGGGATTACCAAGAGACCCAGTACTTC	CASSLGPRDYQETQYF
TRBV4-1	few	TRBJ1-4	NA	TGCGCCAGCAGCCCACCCAATCATGGAGGAGGAGAAAAACTGTTTTTT	CASSPPNHGGGEKLFF
TRBV5-1	NA	TRBJ2-3	NA	TGCGCCAGCAGTATAGGGGTCCCAGATACGCAGTATTTT	CASSIGVPDTQYF
TRBV7-8	NA	TRBJ2-5	NA	TGTGCCAGCGGAGCGATATACCGGGAGACCCAGTACTTC	CASGAIYRETQYF
TRBV2	NA	TRBJ2-5	NA	TGTGCCAGCTCAGTCAAGGAGACCCAGTACTTC	CASSVKETQYF
TRBV29-1	NA	TRBJ2-7	TRBD2	TGCAGCGTCAGGACTAGCCTTCTGGAGCAGTACTTC	CSVRTSLLEQYF
TRBV2	NA	TRBJ2-3	NA	TGTGCCAGCAGTGAGGCCCCCTCCACAGATACGCAGTATTTT	CASSEAPSTDTQYF
TRBV28	NA	TRBJ1-3	TRBD1	TGTGCCAGCAGGATCCGGGACAGGGGCTATATATCTGGAAACACCATATATTTT	CASRIRDRGYISGNTIYF
TRBV7-2	NA	TRBJ2-1	TRBD2	TGTGCCAGCAGCCCACGACTAGCGGCGAGCTCCTACAATGAGCAGTTCTTC	CASSPRLAASSYNEQFF
TRBV9	NA	TRBJ2-5	NA	TGTGCCAGCAGCGTAAATTTCGACGGGCGGGACCAAGAGACCCAGTACTTC	CASSVNFDGRDQETQYF
TRBV11-2	NA	TRBJ1-6	NA	TGTGCCAGCAGCTTAGGGACAGATAATTCACCCCTCCACTTT	CASSLGTDNSPLHF
TRBV19	NA	TRBJ1-5	NA	TGTGCCAGTACCAGAGACAGGACGATCAATCAGCCCCAGCATTTT	CASTRDRTINQPQHF
TRBV10-1	NA	TRBJ1-1	TRBD1	TGCGCCAGCAGGACCGACAGGGACACTGAAGCTTTCTTT	CASRTDRDTEAFF
TRBV5-6	few	TRBJ1-5	NA	TGTGCCAGCAGCTTGGGGCAGGGTGTGGTCCAGCCCCAGCATTTT	CASSLGQGVVQPQHF
TRBV28	NA	TRBJ1-2	TRBD1	TGTGCCAGCAGTTTTGACAGGGGCTATGGCTACACCTTC	CASSFDRGYGYTF
TRBV21-1	NA	TRBJ1-5	NA	TGTGCCAGCAGCAAACGGGGAACGTATGGCAATCAGCCCCAGCATTTT	CASSKRGTYGNQPQHF
TRBV28	once	TRBJ1-1	NA	TGTGCCAGCATCCGGGTGGGGCGGCATATGAACACTGAAGCTTTCTTT	CASIRVGRHMNTEAFF